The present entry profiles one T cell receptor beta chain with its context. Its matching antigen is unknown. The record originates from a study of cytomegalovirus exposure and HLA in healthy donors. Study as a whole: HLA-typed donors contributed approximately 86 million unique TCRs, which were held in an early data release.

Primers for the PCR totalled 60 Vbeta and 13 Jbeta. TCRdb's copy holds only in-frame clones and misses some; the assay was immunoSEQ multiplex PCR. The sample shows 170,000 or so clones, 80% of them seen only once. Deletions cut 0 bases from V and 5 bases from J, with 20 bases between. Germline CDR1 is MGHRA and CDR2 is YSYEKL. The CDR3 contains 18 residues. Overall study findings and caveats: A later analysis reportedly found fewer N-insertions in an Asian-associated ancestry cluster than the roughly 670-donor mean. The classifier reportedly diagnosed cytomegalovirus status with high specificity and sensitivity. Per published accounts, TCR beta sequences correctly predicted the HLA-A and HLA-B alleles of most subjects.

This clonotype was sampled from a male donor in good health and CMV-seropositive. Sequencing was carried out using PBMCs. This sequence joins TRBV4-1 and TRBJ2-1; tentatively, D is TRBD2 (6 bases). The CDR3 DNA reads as TGCGCCAGCAGCCAAGAGTCCTTCGTAGCGGCTGGGAACAATGAGCAGTTCTTC. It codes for CASSQESFVAAGNNEQFF.